One and the same sample provided the 27 T cell receptor beta chains below, sequenced in a study of cytomegalovirus exposure and HLA in healthy donors (dated by TCRdb to about 2017). Receptor libraries were prepared by the immunoSEQ multiplex PCR assay. This immuneACCESS table, as held by TCRdb, lists in-frame sequences with V and J called but not all clones. Of the missing ones, under half trace to an unresolved V gene in checked studies; the others have no known cause. This sample has more than 65,000 clones in its table, and about 95% of those were observed once. Clones ranked in the top ten supply approximately 1.3% of the sample. The sample was PBMCs. The source of these receptors is a woman under 30 in good health and CMV-seronegative.

This rearrangement joins TRBV19 to TRBJ2-1; TRBD2 aligns across 7 bases. The CDR3 sequence is 13 residues long. CDR1 LNHDA and CDR2 SQIVND come from the germline V gene (reference sequence). Losses at the gene ends were 8 bases for V and 4 bases for J; bases not matched to a gene: 5. The CDR3 DNA is TGTGCCAGTGGCTGGGGGGGGTACAATGAGCAGTTCTTC. Its protein is CASGWGGYNEQFF.

This chain links TRBV27 with TRBJ2-1; the D gene is possibly TRBD1 (6 bases). Per germline, CDR1 MNHEY and CDR2 SMNVEV (reference sequence). The CDR3 consists of 12 residues. V shed 5 bases and J shed 10 bases, with 12 bases lying between them. This CDR3 reads CASSHPDREQFF. In DNA form, the CDR3 reads TGTGCCAGCAGTCACCCTGACAGGGAGCAGTTCTTC.

The genes are TRBV5-1 and TRBJ2-7; 7 nucleotides match TRBD1. V dropped 0 bases and J dropped 1; count of bases not matched to a gene: 4. Germline V gene sequence: CDR1 SGHRS, CDR2 YFSETQ. The CDR3 spans 15 residues. CDR3 in amino acids: CASSLAWDRSYEQYF. The CDR3, as DNA: TGCGCCAGCAGCTTGGCCTGGGACAGATCCTACGAGCAGTACTTC.

This clone was counted a few times. The rearrangement uses TRBV27 and TRBJ1-5, with D unresolved. This CDR3 has 14 residues. V was pared by 6 bases and J by 6 bases, with 15 bases between. Germline CDR1 MNHEY, CDR2 SMNVEV (reference sequence). CDR3 amino acids: CASSVAAAGQPQHF. The CDR3, as DNA: TGTGCCAGCAGCGTAGCAGCAGCGGGTCAGCCCCAGCATTTT.

The CDR3 spells CASKWGTGVEKLFF. In DNA form, the CDR3 reads TGTGCCAGCAAGTGGGGGACAGGGGTTGAAAAACTGTTTTTT. This chain links TRBV28 with TRBJ1-4, with 10 positions matching TRBD1. Trimming removed 7 bases from V and 7 bases from J; junction bases left unmatched: 6. The CDR3 runs to 14 residues. The germline V gene encodes CDR1 MDHEN and CDR2 SYDVKM.

This clone appeared a single time. The chain links TRBV27 to TRBJ2-7, with a tentative D call TRBD1 (6 bases). The CDR3 contains 17 residues. V gave up 5 bases and J gave up 2 bases, with 22 bases separating them. CDR1 and CDR2 from the germline V gene are MNHEY and SMNVEV (reference sequence). The CDR3 sequence: CASSLTPRTELPYEQYF. CDR3 nucleotide sequence: TGTGCCAGCAGTCTAACCCCCCGGACAGAGTTACCCTACGAGCAGTACTTC.

The count of this clone is one. This chain joins TRBV5-6 and TRBJ2-1; 7 bases map to TRBD2. The V gene end was trimmed by 0 bases and the J gene end by 3 bases; junction bases not matched to a gene: 6. This CDR3 has 16 residues. Germline CDR1 reads SGHDT; CDR2 reads YYEEEE. In DNA form, the CDR3 reads TGTGCCAGCAGCTTGGCCTGGCTAGCGGACTACAATGAGCAGTTCTTC. This encodes CASSLAWLADYNEQFF.

This chain joins TRBV6-1 and TRBJ2-2; D possibly corresponds to TRBD2 (5 bases). Deletions cut 6 bases from V and 1 base from J, with 9 bases between. The CDR3 is 14 amino acids. Per the germline V gene, CDR1 is MNHNS and CDR2 is SASEGT. As DNA, the CDR3 is TGTGCCAGCAGAGCGGATTGGAACACCGGGGAGCTGTTTTTT. Protein product: CASRADWNTGELFF.

V gene TRBV13 combines with J gene TRBJ2-1, with 14 bases lining up with TRBD2. Per the germline V gene, CDR1 is PRHDT and CDR2 is FYEKMQ (reference sequence). V was pared by 4 bases and J by 8 bases, with 13 bases of the junction left unmatched. CDR3 length: 18 residues. The CDR3 DNA follows: TGTGCCAGCAGCTCAGGGACTAGCGGGAGTATTTTTGGAGATGAGCAGTTCTTC. This sequence encodes CASSSGTSGSIFGDEQFF.

The chain has TRBV9 and TRBJ1-1; D is unclear. Looked up from germline, CDR1 is SGDLS and CDR2 is YYNGEE. The V end lost 3 bases, the J end lost 8 bases, and 8 bases lay between the germline ends. The CDR3 is 11 residues long. The chain's CDR3 is CASSAEGEAFF. In DNA form, the CDR3 reads TGTGCCAGCAGCGCGGAGGGAGAAGCTTTCTTT.

The chain carries TRBV28 and TRBJ2-7; TRBD2 aligns across 7 bases. With 8 bases clipped from V and 0 bases from J, the junction kept 7 bases outside the gene matches. Germline V gene lookup returns CDR1 MDHEN and CDR2 SYDVKM. This CDR3 spans 14 amino acids. The CDR3 is CASARLAVSYEQYF. The CDR3 DNA reads TGTGCCAGCGCTCGCCTAGCGGTCTCCTACGAGCAGTACTTC.

The chain recombines TRBV13 with TRBJ2-1, with 7 bases matching TRBD2. Germline assignment: CDR1 PRHDT and CDR2 FYEKMQ (reference sequence). J lost 7 bases, V lost 3 bases, and 6 bases had no gene match. The CDR3 consists of 14 residues. This chain's CDR3 is CASSFGLVDNEQFF. In nucleotides, the CDR3 is TGTGCCAGCAGCTTCGGACTAGTGGATAATGAGCAGTTCTTC.

The chain combines TRBV2 with TRBJ2-2, with 11 bases aligning to TRBD2. There are 17 residues in the CDR3. Germline assignment: CDR1 SNHLY and CDR2 FYNNEI. Trimming cost V 6 bases and J 4 bases; bases outside gene matches: 10. The DNA of the CDR3 is TGTGCCAGCAGGGTCCCACTAGCGGGAGCGTCCACCGGGGAGCTGTTTTTT. This encodes CASRVPLAGASTGELFF. The whole variable domain, remainder taken from reference TRBV2 and TRBJ2-2, is EPEVTQTPSHQVTQMGQEVILRCVPISNHLYFYWYRQILGQKVEFLVSFYNNEISEKSEIFDDQFSVERPDGSNFTLKIRSTKLEDSAMYFCASRVPLAGASTGELFFGEGSRLTVL.

This chain links TRBV13 with TRBJ1-2; D is ambiguous. This CDR3 comprises 14 residues. The germline V gene encodes CDR1 PRHDT and CDR2 FYEKMQ (reference sequence). With 5 bases removed from V and 3 bases from J, the gap between germline ends came to 13 bases. The DNA for the CDR3 is TGTGCCAGCAGCCCTTGGGCAGGTGACTATGGCTACACCTTC. As protein: CASSPWAGDYGYTF.

J is TRBJ2-1 and V is TRBV5-1, with 8 bases that match TRBD2. Losses at the gene ends were 0 bases for V and 13 bases for J; bases not matched to a gene: 12. This CDR3 comprises 15 residues. The germline gives CDR1 SGHRS, CDR2 YFSETQ. CDR3 bases: TGCGCCAGCAGCTTGGTGGTAGGAGCGGGAGAGAGTCAGTTCTTC. Its protein product is CASSLVVGAGESQFF.

V usage is TRBV15 and J usage is TRBJ2-1, with D perhaps TRBD2 (6 bases). V lost 0 bases and J 0 bases, leaving 9 bases between the germline ends. CDR1 LNHNV and CDR2 YYDKDF come from the germline V gene (reference sequence). This CDR3 has 16 amino acids. The CDR3 DNA reads TGTGCCACCAGCAGAGATTACGGGAGCTCCTACAATGAGCAGTTCTTC. It codes for CATSRDYGSSYNEQFF.

This clone was recorded once. The chain combines TRBV18 with TRBJ2-1, with D maybe TRBD2 (5 bases). The V and J ends lost 3 bases and 5 bases respectively, with 8 bases between them. The CDR3 consists of 13 residues. Germline CDR1 reads KGHSH; CDR2 reads LQKENI. For the CDR3, the DNA is TGTGCCAGCTCACCCCCGGGGAACAATGAGCAGTTCTTC. It specifies CASSPPGNNEQFF.

The gene calls are TRBV5-4 and TRBJ1-4, with a weak D call TRBD1 (6 bases). The germline gives CDR1 SGHNT, CDR2 YYREEE (reference sequence). Trimming left V 4 bases short and J 4 bases short, with 17 bases between. The CDR3 spans 16 residues. CDR3 loop: CASSRGGGSHNEKLFF. As DNA, the CDR3 is TGTGCCAGCAGCCGTGGGGGGGGCAGCCATAATGAAAAACTGTTTTTT.

The DNA for the CDR3 is TGTGCCACCAGCAGCAGACAGGGTGGTATCGAGCAGTACTTC. Translation gives CATSSRQGGIEQYF. The rearrangement joins TRBV15 to TRBJ2-7; TRBD1 agrees at 7 bases. With 3 bases clipped from V and 6 bases from J, the junction kept 8 bases outside the gene matches. Germline V gives CDR1 LNHNV, CDR2 YYDKDF (reference sequence). The CDR3 contains 14 residues.

The chain combines TRBV5-1 with TRBJ2-5; tentatively, D is TRBD2 (6 bases). Trimming removed 4 bases at V and 4 bases at J, with 20 bases between. Germline values: CDR1 SGHRS, CDR2 YFSETQ. CDR3 length equals 16 residues. CDR3 sequence (DNA): TGCGCCAGCAGCCTAACCGGTGGAGGGCTGGGAGAGACCCAGTACTTC. Translated, it gives CASSLTGGGLGETQYF.

The chain couples TRBV28 to TRBJ2-7; 8 positions agree with TRBD1. The trim removed 2 bases at V and 5 bases at J, leaving 5 bases unmatched. The CDR3 is 14 residues long. Germline V lookup: CDR1 MDHEN, CDR2 SYDVKM. CDR3 in DNA: TGTGCCAGCAGTTTAAGCAGGGGGCTACACGAGCAGTACTTC. This codes for CASSLSRGLHEQYF.

This chain joins TRBV7-8 and TRBJ2-2; D remains ambiguous. Trimming cost V 1 base and J 3 bases, with 15 bases left between them. This CDR3 is 17 amino acids long. Germline CDR1 SGHVS, CDR2 FQNEAQ. The CDR3 coding sequence is TGTGCCAGCAGCTTAGGACTCGTCGACCCTTACACCGGGGAGCTGTTTTTT. Amino acids: CASSLGLVDPYTGELFF.

This chain connects TRBV4-1 to TRBJ1-1; D uncertain. Germline lookup yields CDR1 MGHRA and CDR2 YSYEKL. The CDR3 totals 12 residues. The V end lost 1 base, the J end lost 5 bases, and 5 bases lay between the germline ends. CDR3 nucleotides: TGCGCCAGCAGCCAAGCCGGGACTGAAGCTTTCTTT. The encoded protein is CASSQAGTEAFF.

This chain joins TRBV5-1 and TRBJ2-7; 11 nucleotides align to TRBD2. Trimming at V came to 2 bases and at J to 4 bases, leaving 5 bases not matched to a gene. Germline-derived CDR1 and CDR2 are SGHRS and YFSETQ. The CDR3 loop spans 15 amino acids. CDR3: CASSFGSGRAYEQYF. The CDR3 bases are TGCGCCAGCAGCTTCGGTAGCGGGAGGGCTTACGAGCAGTACTTC.

This clone was found once. The genes are TRBV2 and TRBJ2-4; tentative D call: TRBD1 (6 bases). The germline V gene has CDR1 SNHLY and CDR2 FYNNEI. The ends were cut back, 6 bases at V and 8 bases at J, with 23 bases in the middle. This CDR3 contains 16 residues. The CDR3 bases are TGTGCCAGCAGGGGGAGAGGGGGATACGGTAGTTACATTCAGTACTTC. Protein product: CASRGRGGYGSYIQYF.

J is TRBJ2-2 and V is TRBV9; TRBD2 matches at 10 bases. Germline V gene sequence: CDR1 SGDLS, CDR2 YYNGEE. The CDR3 has 16 residues. The V gene end was trimmed by 7 bases and the J gene end by 4 bases; junction bases not matched to a gene: 10. The DNA for the CDR3 is TGTGCCAGCGAGGGGAGCGGGAGGGGAACCACCGGGGAGCTGTTTTTT. Amino acids: CASEGSGRGTTGELFF.

The genes are TRBV28 and TRBJ2-1; maybe TRBD2 (5 bases). The CDR3 sequence is 15 residues long. Deletions cut 3 bases from V and 3 bases from J, with 12 bases between. Germline V gene lookup returns CDR1 MDHEN and CDR2 SYDVKM. CDR3 loop: CASSFGLAVYNEQFF. Here the CDR3 DNA reads TGTGCCAGCAGTTTTGGTCTAGCTGTCTACAATGAGCAGTTCTTC.